The sample holds a few counts of the clone carrying this TCR beta chain. Sequence at one end of the junction differs from germline and may be a read error. This record belongs to a study of tumor and adjacent non-tumor tissue in lung cancer. Background on the study: Patients comprised about a dozen adenocarcinoma, 2 squamous cell carcinoma and 1 small cell lung cancer.

The template was RNA from unsorted bulk tissue. Distant lung tissue was collected more than 3 cm away from the tumor edge. Newly diagnosed lung cancer patients had thoracic surgery in China, August–late 2014, without prior chemotherapy. CDR3 size: 15 residues. From germline, CDR1 is SQVTM and CDR2 ANQGSEA. Three rounds of nested PCR, following a modified ARM-PCR protocol, produced the TCRbeta library. Via MiXCR, TCRdb re-called the multiplex PCR reads, giving one row per CDR3 protein. The sample has about 100,000 distinct CDR3 sequences, 50% to 70% seen once. The source is a man under 40 with non-small cell lung cancer. V gene TRBV29-1 combines with J gene TRBJ2-3, with 7 bases that match TRBD2. Sequenced: distant non-tumor lung tissue. The CDR3: CSIETPSGGTDTQYF. The CDR3 nucleotides are TGTAGCATTGAAACACCCAGCGGGGGCACAGATACGCAGTATTTT.